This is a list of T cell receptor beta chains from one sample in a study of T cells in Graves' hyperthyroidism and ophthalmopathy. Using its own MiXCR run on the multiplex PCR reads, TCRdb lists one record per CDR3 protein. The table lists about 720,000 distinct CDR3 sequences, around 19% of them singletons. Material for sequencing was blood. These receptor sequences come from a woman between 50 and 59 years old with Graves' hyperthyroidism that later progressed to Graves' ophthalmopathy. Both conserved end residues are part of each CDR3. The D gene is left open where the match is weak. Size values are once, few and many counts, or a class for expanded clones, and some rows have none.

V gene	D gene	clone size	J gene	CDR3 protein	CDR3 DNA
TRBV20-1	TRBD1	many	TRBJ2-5	CSANDRALSTWETQYF	TGCAGTGCCAATGACAGGGCATTAAGTACATGGGAGACCCAGTACTTC
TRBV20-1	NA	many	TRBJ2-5	CSEGRRLETQYF	TGCAGTGAAGGCAGACGGCTTGAGACCCAGTACTTC
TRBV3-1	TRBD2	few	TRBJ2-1	CASSRVAGASRNEQFF	TGTGCCAGCAGCCGTGTAGCGGGGGCCTCTAGGAATGAGCAGTTCTTC
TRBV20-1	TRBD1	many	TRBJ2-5	CSAGDRGWQETQYF	TGCAGTGCGGGAGACAGGGGGTGGCAAGAGACCCAGTACTTC
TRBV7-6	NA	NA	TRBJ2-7	CASSSPTMVNEQYF	TGTGCCAGCAGCTCCCCTACGATGGTAAACGAGCAGTACTTC
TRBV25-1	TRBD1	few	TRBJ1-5	CASSASTGEGQPQHF	TGTGCCAGCAGTGCCTCAACAGGGGAGGGACAGCCCCAGCATTTT
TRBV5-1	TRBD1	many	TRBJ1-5	CASSLQGYQDQPQHF	TGCGCCAGCAGCTTACAGGGGTATCAAGATCAGCCCCAGCATTTT
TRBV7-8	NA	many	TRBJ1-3	CASSLVEKHTIYF	TGTGCCAGCAGCTTAGTGGAGAAGCACACCATATATTTT
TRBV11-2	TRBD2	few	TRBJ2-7	CASSLVGGASYEQYF	TGTGCCAGCAGCTTGGTCGGGGGGGCTTCCTACGAGCAGTACTTC
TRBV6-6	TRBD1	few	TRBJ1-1	CASSYSTLDRGRLVPVEAFF	TGTGCCAGCAGTTACTCTACGCTGGACAGGGGCCGATTAGTCCCGGTTGAAGCTTTCTTT
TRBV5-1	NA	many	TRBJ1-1	CASSLDGRKNTEAFF	TGCGCCAGCAGCTTGGACGGCAGAAAGAACACTGAAGCTTTCTTT
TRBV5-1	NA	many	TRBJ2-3	CASSLEGRWTDTQYF	TGCGCCAGCAGCTTGGAGGGCCGGTGGACAGATACGCAGTATTTT
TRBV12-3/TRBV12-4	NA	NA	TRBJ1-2	CASSFEGGAVSYGYTF	TGTGCCAGCAGTTTTGAGGGGGGCGCCGTCAGCTATGGCTACACCTTC
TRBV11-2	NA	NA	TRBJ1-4	CASRATGVHNEKLFF	TGTGCCAGCAGGGCGACGGGTGTTCATAATGAAAAACTGTTTTTT
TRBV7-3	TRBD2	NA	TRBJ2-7	CASSAHGTSGAQGQYF	TGTGCCAGCAGCGCGCACGGGACTAGCGGGGCCCAAGGGCAGTACTTC
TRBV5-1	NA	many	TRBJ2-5	CASSSGIRGRETQYF	TGCGCCAGCAGCTCGGGGATCCGGGGGCGAGAGACCCAGTACTTC
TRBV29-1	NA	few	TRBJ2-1	CSVGQVGRYEQFF	TGCAGCGTTGGACAGGTCGGTCGATATGAGCAGTTCTTC
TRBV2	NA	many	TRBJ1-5	CASRQNTGYSNQPQHF	TGTGCCAGCAGACAAAACACAGGCTATAGCAATCAGCCCCAGCATTTT
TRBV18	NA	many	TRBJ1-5	CASSPQALGGNQPQHF	TGTGCCAGCTCACCACAGGCCCTCGGGGGCAATCAGCCCCAGCATTTT
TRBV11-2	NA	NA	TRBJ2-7	CASSLERGPYF	TGTGCCAGCAGCTTAGAGCGGGGGCCGTACTTC
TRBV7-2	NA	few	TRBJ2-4	CASSLGHLGVDIQYF	TGTGCCAGCAGCTTAGGACATCTAGGAGTTGACATTCAGTACTTC
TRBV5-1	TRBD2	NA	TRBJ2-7	CASSFRTSGANEQYF	TGCGCCAGCAGCTTCCGGACTAGCGGGGCGAACGAGCAGTACTTC
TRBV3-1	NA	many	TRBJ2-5	CASSQPGAETQYF	TGTGCCAGCAGCCAGCCCGGTGCAGAGACCCAGTACTTC
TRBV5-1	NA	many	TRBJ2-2	CASSLPTATGELFF	TGCGCCAGCAGCCTACCGACAGCTACCGGGGAGCTGTTTTTT
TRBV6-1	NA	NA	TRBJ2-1	CASSHRGPEGSYNEQFF	TGTGCCAGCAGTCACAGAGGACCGGAGGGCTCCTACAATGAGCAGTTCTTC
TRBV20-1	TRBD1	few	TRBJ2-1	CSAGDRGFFNEQFF	TGCAGTGCTGGAGACAGGGGGTTCTTCAATGAGCAGTTCTTC
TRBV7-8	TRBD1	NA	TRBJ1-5	CASSARTGVNQPQHF	TGTGCCAGCAGCGCCCGGACAGGTGTTAATCAGCCCCAGCATTTT
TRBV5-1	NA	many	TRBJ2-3	CASSPDLDPTSTDTQYF	TGCGCCAGCAGCCCGGACCTCGACCCAACTAGCACAGATACGCAGTATTTT
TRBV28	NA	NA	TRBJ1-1	CASKTVSTEAFF	TGTGCCAGCAAGACAGTTAGTACTGAAGCTTTCTTT
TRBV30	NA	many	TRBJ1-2	CAWTGTSGGYTF	TGTGCCTGGACGGGGACTTCGGGAGGCTACACCTTC
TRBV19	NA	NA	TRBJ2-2	CASSIDVQMGTGELFF	TGTGCCAGTAGTATAGATGTACAAATGGGCACCGGGGAGCTGTTTTTT
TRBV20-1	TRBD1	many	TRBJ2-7	CSAGDRGYEQYF	TGCAGTGCTGGGGACAGGGGTTACGAGCAGTACTTC
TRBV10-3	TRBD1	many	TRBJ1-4	CAIRPGTGNEKLFF	TGTGCCATCAGACCCGGGACAGGGAATGAAAAACTGTTTTTT
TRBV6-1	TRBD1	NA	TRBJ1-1	CASSTWTGNTEAFF	TGTGCCAGCAGTACCTGGACAGGGAACACTGAAGCTTTCTTT
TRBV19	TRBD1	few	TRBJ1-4	CASSDRGANEKLFF	TGTGCCAGTAGCGACAGGGGAGCTAATGAAAAACTGTTTTTT
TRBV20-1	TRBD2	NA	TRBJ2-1	CSARTSGGDHYNEQFF	TGCAGTGCTAGGACTAGCGGGGGCGATCACTACAATGAGCAGTTCTTC
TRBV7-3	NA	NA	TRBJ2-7	CASSFNPDPEVAYEQYF	TGTGCCAGCAGCTTCAATCCGGACCCGGAGGTGGCCTACGAGCAGTACTTC
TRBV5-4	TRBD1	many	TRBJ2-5	CASSLVGDSKTQYF	TGTGCCAGCAGCTTGGTCGGGGACAGTAAGACCCAGTACTTC
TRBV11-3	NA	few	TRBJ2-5	CASSLRGSPETQYF	TGTGCCAGCAGCCTTAGGGGGTCTCCGGAGACCCAGTACTTC
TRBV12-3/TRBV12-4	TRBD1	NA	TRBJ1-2	CASSLMTGRGRGYTF	TGTGCCAGCAGTTTAATGACAGGGAGGGGACGCGGCTACACCTTC
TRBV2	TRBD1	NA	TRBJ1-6	CASRIGTGDNSPLHF	TGTGCCAGCAGGATCGGGACAGGGGACAATTCACCCCTCCACTTT
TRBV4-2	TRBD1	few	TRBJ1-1	CASSQDGAGGNTEAFF	TGTGCCAGCAGCCAAGATGGCGCAGGGGGGAACACTGAAGCTTTCTTT
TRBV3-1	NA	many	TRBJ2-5	CASRGGQETQYF	TGTGCCAGCAGAGGCGGCCAAGAGACCCAGTACTTC
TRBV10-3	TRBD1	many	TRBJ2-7	CATCGDRAYEQYF	TGTGCCACCTGTGGGGACAGGGCCTACGAGCAGTACTTC
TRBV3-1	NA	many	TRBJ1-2	CASSQDQSYGYTF	TGTGCCAGCAGCCAAGATCAAAGCTATGGCTACACCTTC
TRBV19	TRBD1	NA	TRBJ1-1	CASSPDRAMNTEAFF	TGTGCCAGTAGTCCAGACAGGGCCATGAACACTGAAGCTTTCTTT
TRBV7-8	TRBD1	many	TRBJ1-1	CASSPGQMNTEAFF	TGTGCCAGCAGCCCGGGACAGATGAACACTGAAGCTTTCTTT
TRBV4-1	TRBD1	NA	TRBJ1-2	CASSPQGQGIYGYTF	TGCGCCAGCAGCCCACAGGGGCAGGGGATTTATGGCTACACCTTC
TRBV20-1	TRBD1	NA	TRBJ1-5	CSANQGQGNQPQHF	TGCAGTGCAAACCAGGGACAGGGGAATCAGCCCCAGCATTTT
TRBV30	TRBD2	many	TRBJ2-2	CAWRRGGAGELFF	TGTGCCTGGAGGCGGGGGGGCGCCGGGGAGCTGTTTTTT
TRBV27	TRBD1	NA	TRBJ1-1	CASSPNPGTVHTSNTEAFF	TGTGCCAGCAGTCCTAACCCTGGGACAGTGCATACCTCGAACACTGAAGCTTTCTTT
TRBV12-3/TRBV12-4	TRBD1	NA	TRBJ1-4	CASSGDRATNEKLFF	TGTGCCAGCAGTGGCGACAGGGCAACTAATGAAAAACTGTTTTTT
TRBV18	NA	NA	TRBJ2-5	CASSPGGEEQTQYF	TGTGCCAGCTCACCAGGGGGAGAGGAACAGACCCAGTACTTC
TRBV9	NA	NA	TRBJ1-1	CASSGSLMNTEAFF	TGTGCCAGCAGCGGAAGCCTTATGAACACTGAAGCTTTCTTT